This T cell receptor (beta chain) came from a study of identical twins. Study outcomes and limitations: Excess sharing by twins proved weaker in beta out-of-frame sequences.

Everyone who donated was a healthy Caucasian. A remark on this clonotype: Its cognate antigen is unknown.

One entry per CDR3 protein, called by TCRdb with MiXCR from the 5' RACE reads. Of some 500,000 distinct CDR3 sequences in the sample, roughly a fifth were seen once. Germline V gives CDR1 SGHNT, CDR2 YYREEE (reference sequence). This CDR3 region has 15 residues. Deletions cut 5 bases from V and 6 bases from J, with 17 bases between. Another study also made use of these data, one on T cells expressing NK-cell markers. This second study says: Over 5 donors showed dominant NKG2C+ clonotypes comprising about 1.0-7.5% of their CD8+ T cells.

This chain joins TRBV5-4 and TRBJ2-2; weak D call: TRBD2 (6 bases). The TCR comes from a woman aged 18-35 years in good health. The sample comprised CD4+ T cells sorted from blood. CDR3 residues: CASSPRLEGPGELFF. Here the CDR3 DNA reads TGTGCCAGCAGTCCTAGACTAGAAGGGCCCGGGGAGCTGTTTTTT.